The T cell receptor (beta chain) described here comes from a study of beta chain features in type 1 diabetes. Study context: There were some 98 million sorted cells examined across all samples. General study points: Type 1 diabetes patients had fewer VDJ junction insertions and more deletions. Type 1 diabetes patients had TCRB CDR3s that were shorter (moderately but significantly so) in all four CD4+ subsets.

Expressed TCRB transcripts were sequenced because the isolated RNA had all been reverse transcribed beforehand. An average roughly 3.3 million reads came from naive, central memory and regulatory T cell samples. Sequencing was performed with immunoSEQ multiplex PCR; in TCRdb, only in-frame clones are kept and a portion is missing. The data contain some 640,000 clones, more than 12% of them seen just once; the ten biggest clones take up nearly 0.04%. Points on this clone: Antigen: not known.

Germline lookup yields CDR1 LNHNV and CDR2 YYDKDF (reference sequence). This CDR3 has 15 residues. Losses at the gene ends were 4 bases for V and 6 bases for J; bases not matched to a gene: 11. The J gene is TRBJ2-7, the V gene TRBV15; 8 bases agree with TRBD1. This TCR was sampled from a man between 18 and 35 years old with type 1 diabetes. Sequencing was performed on naive CD4+ T cells from blood. CDR3 bases: TGTGCCACCAGCACCCGGACAGGGATCCTGGGCGAGCAGTACTTC. Translation: CATSTRTGILGEQYF.